One sample yielded the 30 T cell receptor beta chains listed below, sequenced in a study of blood T cell repertoires in COVID-19. Clones were sequenced by immunoSEQ multiplex PCR, and TCRdb holds only the in-frame ones, with some missing. The repertoire holds more than 150,000 clones, with about four fifths as singletons. Sequencing used peripheral blood. The receptors were gathered from a woman of 80 years or more with COVID-19, enrolled during active disease.

J is TRBJ1-2 and V is TRBV6-5; D is unclear. Germline values: CDR1 MNHEY, CDR2 SVGAGI. The ends were cut back, 5 bases at V and 1 base at J, with 11 bases in the middle. CDR3 length: 14 amino acids. The CDR3 reads CASSPRLVNYGYTF. The CDR3 region has the DNA TGTGCCAGCAGTCCTCGACTGGTTAACTATGGCTACACCTTC.

The table lists this clone with a count of one. The chain has TRBV7-9 and TRBJ1-5; D not resolved. Germline V gene sequence: CDR1 SEHNR, CDR2 FQNEAQ (reference sequence). The CDR3 totals 17 residues. V lost 5 bases and J 1 base, leaving 18 bases between the germline ends. The CDR3 protein is CASSPSGWGESNQPQHF. Written as DNA, the CDR3 is TGTGCCAGCAGCCCCAGCGGGTGGGGTGAGAGCAATCAGCCCCAGCATTTT.

Note on this clone: A junction end diverges from the germline sequence, so it may reflect a read error. The gene calls are TRBV4-2 and TRBJ1-4; possible D gene TRBD1, 6 bases. The length of the CDR3 is 12 residues. Germline V gene data show CDR1 as LGHNA and CDR2 as YNFKEQ. CDR3 DNA sequence: TGTGCCAGCAGCACAGGGATCCAGCCTCCATCTTTT. Its protein product is CASSTGIQPPSF.

V usage is TRBV6-1 and J usage is TRBJ1-5, with TRBD1 matching over 10 bases. With V trimmed by 5 bases and J by 7 bases, 8 bases remained unmatched. The CDR3 runs 15 residues. Germline values: CDR1 MNHNS, CDR2 SASEGT. The DNA of the CDR3 is TGTGCCAGCAGTTCAACCGGGACAGGGGTACAGCCCCAGCATTTT. It translates to CASSSTGTGVQPQHF.

In DNA form, the CDR3 reads TGTGCCAGCAGTTTTTCAGCCGGGGAGCTGTTTTTT. Translated, it gives CASSFSAGELFF. The chain uses TRBV27 and TRBJ2-2, with D hard to call. This CDR3 is built from 12 residues. CDR1 MNHEY and CDR2 SMNVEV come from the germline V gene (reference sequence). Trimming pared 3 bases from V and 6 bases from J, leaving 5 bases between.

The genes are TRBV5-4 and TRBJ1-3, with D unclear. CDR3 length: 15 residues. Germline V gene data show CDR1 as SGHNT and CDR2 as YYREEE (reference sequence). V was shortened by 4 bases and J by 0 bases, with 11 bases between the two germline ends. In DNA form, the CDR3 reads TGTGCCAGCAGCCCCAGTCGTGGCTCTGGAAACACCATATATTTT. Protein product: CASSPSRGSGNTIYF.

This chain links TRBV5-4 with TRBJ2-7; 7 nucleotides match TRBD1. Germline CDR1 is SGHNT and CDR2 is YYREEE (reference sequence). The CDR3 consists of 15 residues. V gave up 4 bases and J gave up 5 bases; unmatched junction bases: 12. The CDR3 is CASSPGTARWDEQYF. DNA for the CDR3: TGTGCCAGCAGCCCCGGGACAGCGCGATGGGACGAGCAGTACTTC.

The chain links TRBV19 to TRBJ1-5, with TRBD1 as a possible D gene (5 bases). With 1 base removed from V and 4 bases from J, the gap between germline ends came to 8 bases. In germline, CDR1 is LNHDA, CDR2 SQIVND (reference sequence). This CDR3 is built from 14 residues. In nucleotides, the CDR3 is TGTGCCAGTAGTATAGTGGCAGGGAATCAGCCCCAGCATTTT. Translating gives CASSIVAGNQPQHF.

In this sample, this clone turned up once. The V gene is TRBV18, the J gene TRBJ1-1; 8 bases are shared with TRBD1. The CDR3 length is 12 residues. Unmatched junction bases numbered 4, after V lost 2 bases and J lost 11 bases. Germline V lookup: CDR1 KGHSH, CDR2 LQKENI. CDR3 nucleotide sequence: TGTGCCAGCTCACCATCGGACAGGGAGGCTTTCTTT. It specifies CASSPSDREAFF.

This chain connects TRBV15 to TRBJ1-5; 9 bases map to TRBD1. Trimming at V came to 4 bases and at J to 0 bases, leaving 10 bases not matched to a gene. The CDR3 runs to 18 residues. Germline V gene lookup returns CDR1 LNHNV and CDR2 YYDKDF (reference sequence). CDR3 region: CATSITGGGPYSNQPQHF. CDR3 DNA: TGTGCCACCAGCATCACAGGGGGCGGTCCCTATAGCAATCAGCCCCAGCATTTT.

V is TRBV4-1 and J is TRBJ2-5, with D perhaps matching TRBD2 (5 bases). Trimming shortened V by 4 bases and J by 2 bases, and 8 bases separated the two germline ends. Per the germline V gene, CDR1 is MGHRA and CDR2 is YSYEKL. This CDR3 comprises 13 residues. In DNA form, the CDR3 reads TGCGCCAGCAGCCCCCGCGGGCAAGAGACCCAGTACTTC. Translating gives CASSPRGQETQYF.

The rearrangement uses TRBV11-3 and TRBJ2-1, with 10 bases that match TRBD2. The J segment lost 7 bases and the V segment lost 4 bases, leaving 7 bases of the junction unmatched. The CDR3 totals 15 residues. CDR1 SGHNT and CDR2 YENEEA come from the germline V gene. As DNA, the CDR3 is TGTGCCAGCAGCTCACCGGGACTAGCGAATAATGAGCAGTTCTTC. Its translation is CASSSPGLANNEQFF.

The J gene is TRBJ1-1, the V gene TRBV7-9; D is ambiguous. Trimming took off 1 base at V and 7 bases at J, with 4 bases between the two ends. Germline V lookup: CDR1 SEHNR, CDR2 FQNEAQ (reference sequence). CDR3 size: 11 residues. As DNA, the CDR3 is TGTGCCAGCAGCTTAGGTCGTGAAGCTTTCTTT. This gives the protein CASSLGREAFF. Full variable domain (remainder filled in from reference TRBV7-9 and TRBJ1-1): DTGVSQNPRHKITKRGQNVTFRCDPISEHNRLYWYRQTLGQGPEFLTYFQNEAQLEKSRLLSDRFSAERPKGSFSTLEIQRTEQGDSAMYLCASSLGREAFFGQGTRLTVV.

The chain uses TRBV5-1 and TRBJ2-3, with 11 bases lining up with TRBD2. J gave up 3 bases and V 2 bases, and 8 bases lay outside the gene matches. This CDR3 contains 17 residues. Germline assignment: CDR1 SGHRS and CDR2 YFSETQ. The CDR3 DNA reads TGCGCCAGCAGCTTAGCCCTAGCGGGGGGTGAAACAGATACGCAGTATTTT. Its protein product is CASSLALAGGETDTQYF. The variable domain in full, completed from reference TRBV5-1 and TRBJ2-3, reads KAGVTQTPRYLIKTRGQQVTLSCSPISGHRSVSWYQQTPGQGLQFLFEYFSETQRNKGNFPGRFSGRQFSNSRSEMNVSTLELGDSALYLCASSLALAGGETDTQYFGPGTRLTVL.

V usage is TRBV6-6 and J usage is TRBJ1-2; 9 bases agree with TRBD1. The CDR3 sequence is 14 residues long. Per the germline V gene, CDR1 is MNHNY and CDR2 is SVGAGI (reference sequence). J gave up 5 bases and V 6 bases, and 7 bases lay outside the gene matches. CDR3 residues: CASSARDREYGYTF. The CDR3 DNA is TGTGCCAGCAGCGCCCGGGACAGGGAATATGGCTACACCTTC.

The chain employs TRBV29-1 and TRBJ2-7, with 9 bases identical to TRBD1. CDR1 is SQVTM and CDR2 is ANQGSEA in the germline V gene. Unmatched junction bases numbered 8, after V lost 7 bases and J lost 10 bases. This CDR3 is built from 11 residues. This chain's CDR3 is CSAGTGSNQYF. DNA for the CDR3: TGCAGCGCTGGGACAGGGAGTAATCAGTACTTC.

The chain has TRBV11-3 and TRBJ1-1; 8 nucleotides align to TRBD1. V lost 1 base and J lost 0; bases outside the gene matches: 7. CDR1 and CDR2 (germline): SGHNT, YENEEA. This CDR3 comprises 17 residues. The CDR3 here is CASSLAKQGGVNTEAFF. The CDR3 DNA sequence: TGTGCCAGCAGCTTAGCAAAACAGGGGGGGGTGAACACTGAAGCTTTCTTT.

The genes are TRBV6-2 or TRBV6-3 and TRBJ1-1, with D perhaps TRBD1 (5 bases). CDR3 size: 14 residues. Germline lookup yields CDR1 MNHEY and CDR2 SVGEGT. Trimming removed 2 bases at V and 4 bases at J, with 11 bases between. The CDR3 loop is CASSYPGLVTEAFF. The CDR3 region has the DNA TGTGCCAGCAGTTACCCAGGGCTGGTCACTGAAGCTTTCTTT.

This clone was detected only once. The genes are TRBV7-7 and TRBJ2-2; possibly TRBD1 for D (7 bases). Looked up from germline, CDR1 is SSHAT and CDR2 is FNYEAQ (reference sequence). V shed 5 bases and J shed 1 base, with 14 bases lying between them. The CDR3 extends over 16 amino acids. The CDR3 here is CASSPRGVGNTGELFF. As DNA, the CDR3 is TGTGCCAGCAGCCCCAGGGGGGTCGGGAACACCGGGGAGCTGTTTTTT.

This chain uses TRBV12-3 or TRBV12-4 with TRBJ2-7; possible D gene TRBD1, 5 bases. The CDR3 is made up of 12 amino acids. Deletions cut 4 bases from V and 6 bases from J, with 10 bases between. The CDR3 coding sequence is TGTGCCAGCAGTTCAGGGTTTGCCGAGCAGTACTTC. Amino acids: CASSSGFAEQYF.

The gene calls are TRBV29-1 and TRBJ1-2; D gene ambiguous. The CDR3 runs 12 residues. The germline V gene encodes CDR1 SQVTM and CDR2 ANQGSEA. Trimming shortened V by 4 bases and J by 4 bases, and 10 bases separated the two germline ends. The CDR3 reads CSVGGQSYGYTF. DNA for the CDR3: TGCAGCGTTGGTGGGCAGAGCTATGGCTACACCTTC.

This clone was recorded only once. V usage is TRBV14 and J usage is TRBJ2-2; 8 bases map to TRBD2. With V trimmed by 0 bases and J by 4 bases, 7 bases remained unmatched. The CDR3 sequence is 17 residues long. The germline V gene has CDR1 SGHDN and CDR2 FVKESK. The CDR3 DNA is TGTGCCAGCAGCCAAGATGTATGGCGGGGGGCCACCGGGGAGCTGTTTTTT. Translating gives CASSQDVWRGATGELFF. Full variable domain (remainder filled in from reference TRBV14 and TRBJ2-2): EAGVTQFPSHSVIEKGQTVTLRCDPISGHDNLYWYRRVMGKEIKFLLHFVKESKQDESGMPNNRFLAERTGGTYSTLKVQPAELEDSGVYFCASSQDVWRGATGELFFGEGSRLTVL.

The CDR3 reads CASSVGGTEQYF. CDR3 in DNA: TGTGCCAGCAGTGTTGGGGGGACCGAGCAGTACTTC. The chain has TRBV2 and TRBJ2-7; tentative D call: TRBD2 (6 bases). The CDR3 sequence is 12 residues long. V lost 4 bases to trimming and J lost 6 bases, with 10 bases between them. Germline V gene sequence: CDR1 SNHLY, CDR2 FYNNEI. The whole variable domain, filled in from reference TRBV2 and TRBJ2-7, reads EPEVTQTPSHQVTQMGQEVILRCVPISNHLYFYWYRQILGQKVEFLVSFYNNEISEKSEIFDDQFSVERPDGSNFTLKIRSTKLEDSAMYFCASSVGGTEQYFGPGTRLTVT.

The table lists this clone with a count of one. This chain connects TRBV7-2 to TRBJ1-1, with 7 bases identical to TRBD1. Germline-derived CDR1 and CDR2 are SGHTA and FQGNSA. The trim removed 2 bases at V and 5 bases at J, leaving 2 bases unmatched. CDR3 length: 13 residues. The CDR3 here is CASSLRRGTEAFF. The DNA of the CDR3 is TGTGCCAGCAGCTTACGCAGGGGGACTGAAGCTTTCTTT.

This clone is a singleton in its sample. In nucleotides, the CDR3 is TGTGCCAGCGGTGGGCAGACCAATGGGGCATCCTACAATGAGCAGTTCTTC. This encodes CASGGQTNGASYNEQFF. This chain connects TRBV3-1 (or the pseudogene TRBV3-2) to TRBJ2-1; possible D gene TRBD1, 5 bases. The V gene lost 8 bases and the J gene lost 1 base, with 21 bases spanning the gap. CDR1 LGHDT and CDR2 YNNKEL come from the germline V gene (reference sequence). This CDR3 is 17 amino acids long.

The chain is built from TRBV28 and TRBJ2-3; 8 bases are a match to TRBD1. CDR1 and CDR2 from the germline V gene are MDHEN and SYDVKM. The CDR3 spans 16 residues. V trimming: 2 bases; J trimming: 6 bases; junction bases outside the gene matches: 10. The CDR3 DNA reads as TGTGCCAGCAGTTTAATGGGACAGGCAAGAGGGGATACGCAGTATTTT. Translated: CASSLMGQARGDTQYF.

This chain connects TRBV5-4 to TRBJ2-1; 7 nucleotides line up with TRBD1. This CDR3 contains 16 residues. Germline V gene data show CDR1 as SGHNT and CDR2 as YYREEE (reference sequence). V was pared by 2 bases and J by 1 base, with 6 bases of the junction left unmatched. The CDR3 DNA follows: TGTGCCAGCAGCTTCCCGAGACAGGGATCCTACAATGAGCAGTTCTTC. It is translated as CASSFPRQGSYNEQFF.

The J gene is TRBJ1-5, the V gene TRBV10-3; 10 nucleotides line up with TRBD1. CDR3 length equals 14 residues. Germline trimming cut 2 bases from V and 9 bases from J; bases unmatched to any gene: 4. Germline CDR1 is ENHRY and CDR2 is SYGVKD. CDR3 sequence reads: CAISEPGQGRPQHF. DNA for the CDR3: TGTGCCATCAGTGAGCCGGGACAGGGGAGGCCCCAGCATTTT.

This chain uses TRBV19 with TRBJ2-7, with 10 bases lining up with TRBD1. CDR1 and CDR2 (germline): LNHDA, SQIVND (reference sequence). The trim removed 4 bases at V and 4 bases at J, leaving 10 bases unmatched. The CDR3 spans 16 residues. Written as DNA, the CDR3 is TGTGCCAGTAGTAAGCGCTGGACAGGGGGAACTTACGAGCAGTACTTC. Its translation: CASSKRWTGGTYEQYF. The entire variable domain, with the rest obtained from reference TRBV19 and TRBJ2-7, is as follows: DGGITQSPKYLFRKEGQNVTLSCEQNLNHDAMYWYRQDPGQGLRLIYYSQIVNDFQKGDIAEGYSVSREKKESFPLTVTSAQKNPTAFYLCASSKRWTGGTYEQYFGPGTRLTVT.

The J gene is TRBJ1-5, the V gene TRBV2; perhaps TRBD1 as D (5 bases). V lost 5 bases and J lost 7, with 12 bases in between. The CDR3 is made up of 13 amino acids. Germline CDR1 is SNHLY and CDR2 is FYNNEI. The CDR3 protein is CASSYTGDQPQHF. The CDR3, as DNA: TGTGCCAGCAGTTATACAGGAGACCAGCCCCAGCATTTT.